A single sample is the source of the 14 T cell receptor beta chains below, sequenced in a study of pediatric ulcerative colitis. Rectal tissue came from one to two pinch biopsies taken at colonoscopy. The protocol was immunoSEQ multiplex PCR, while the TCRdb copy is restricted to in-frame clones and leaves out a portion. The table has about 17,000 clones, about three quarters seen once. The material sequenced was gut tissue. The receptors originated from a girl aged 5-17 years with moderate ulcerative colitis.

The CDR3 coding sequence is TGCGCCAGCAGCTTGACTCTACAGGGTCGAGATGGAAACACCATATATTTT. Amino acid sequence: CASSLTLQGRDGNTIYF. The J gene is TRBJ1-3, the V gene TRBV5-1, with D possibly matching TRBD1 (6 bases). Trimming pared 1 base from V and 3 bases from J, leaving 17 bases between. Germline V gene sequence: CDR1 SGHRS, CDR2 YFSETQ. The CDR3 loop spans 17 amino acids.

The CDR3 reads CASSRSTGSGTQYF. DNA for the CDR3: TGTGCCAGTAGTAGATCGACAGGGTCGGGGACCCAGTACTTC. The rearrangement uses TRBV19 and TRBJ2-5; TRBD1 aligns across 7 bases. CDR1 and CDR2 from the germline V gene are LNHDA and SQIVND (reference sequence). There are 14 residues in the CDR3. The J segment lost 7 bases and the V segment lost 4 bases, leaving 9 bases of the junction unmatched.

This clone was seen more than once but under ten times. This sequence joins TRBV2 and TRBJ1-1, with D unresolved. V lost 0 bases, J lost 7 bases, and 3 bases lay in between. The CDR3 length is 11 residues. Germline-derived CDR1 and CDR2 are SNHLY and FYNNEI. This chain's CDR3 is CASSEADEAFF. CDR3 DNA sequence: TGTGCCAGCAGTGAAGCCGATGAAGCTTTCTTT.

The chain couples TRBV11-2 to TRBJ1-2; TRBD1 matches at 8 bases. The CDR3 runs to 14 residues. Per germline, CDR1 SGHAT and CDR2 FQNNGV. After removal of 3 bases from V and 5 bases from J, the junction contained 5 bases not matched to a gene. The CDR3 sequence: CASSFGTGGYGYTF. CDR3 coding DNA: TGTGCCAGCAGCTTTGGGACAGGAGGTTATGGCTACACCTTC.

Points on this clone: The same CDR3 is also encoded by other DNA sequences in this sample. The CDR3 is CASSQVRGTEAFF. DNA of the CDR3: TGCGCCAGCAGCCAAGTTAGGGGCACTGAAGCTTTCTTT. The rearrangement uses TRBV4-1 and TRBJ1-1, with D possibly being TRBD1 (5 bases). The CDR3 is 13 amino acids. Trimming removed 1 base at V and 4 bases at J, with 7 bases between. Looked up from germline, CDR1 is MGHRA and CDR2 is YSYEKL.

The chain employs TRBV27 and TRBJ2-7; D perhaps matches TRBD1 (6 bases). Germline V gene data show CDR1 as MNHEY and CDR2 as SMNVEV (reference sequence). CDR3 size: 12 residues. Trimming cost V 6 bases and J 1 base, with 7 bases left between them. As DNA, the CDR3 is TGTGCCAGCAGGGACAGTTCCTACGAGCAGTACTTC. Translating gives CASRDSSYEQYF.

This sequence joins TRBV6-5 and TRBJ2-7, with 7 bases identical to TRBD2. With 6 bases clipped from V and 7 bases from J, the junction kept 15 bases outside the gene matches. CDR3 size: 15 residues. Per the germline V gene, CDR1 is MNHEY and CDR2 is SVGAGI. CDR3 protein: CASRGSGRWGGEQYF. The DNA of the CDR3 is TGTGCCAGCAGGGGATCGGGACGTTGGGGGGGGGAGCAGTACTTC.

This chain joins TRBV7-8 and TRBJ2-3; D tentatively reads TRBD1 or TRBD2 (5 bases each). The length of the CDR3 is 13 residues. V lost 3 bases to trimming and J lost 4 bases, with 8 bases between them. Germline values: CDR1 SGHVS, CDR2 FQNEAQ. DNA for the CDR3: TGTGCCAGCAGCTTGCAGGGAGCAGATACGCAGTATTTT. Encoded protein: CASSLQGADTQYF.

The V gene is TRBV29-1, the J gene TRBJ2-2; D is possibly TRBD1 (5 bases). In germline, CDR1 is SQVTM, CDR2 ANQGSEA. Trimming took 7 bases from V and 0 from J, leaving 15 bases between them. This CDR3 is built from 15 residues. The CDR3 spells CSAKGLMPNTGELFF. CDR3 nucleotide sequence: TGCAGCGCAAAGGGGCTGATGCCGAACACCGGGGAGCTGTTTTTT.

The rearrangement links TRBV28 to TRBJ2-7, with 10 positions matching TRBD2. The V gene end was trimmed by 3 bases and the J gene end by 4 bases; junction bases not matched to a gene: 6. CDR1 is MDHEN, CDR2 SYDVKM, per germline. This CDR3 has 15 amino acids. The CDR3 nucleotides are TGTGCCAGCAGTTTCGGAGCGGGAGGGTTATACGAGCAGTACTTC. This translates into CASSFGAGGLYEQYF.

The genes are TRBV7-3 and TRBJ2-1, with D tentatively TRBD1 (8 bases). CDR3 length: 15 residues. V lost 5 bases, J lost 2 bases, and 13 bases lay in between. Germline CDR1 SGHTA, CDR2 FQGTGA. The CDR3 loop is CASSPTGGAYNEQFF. DNA of the CDR3: TGTGCCAGCAGCCCTACAGGGGGGGCCTACAATGAGCAGTTCTTC. Filled out from reference TRBV7-3 and TRBJ2-1, the complete variable domain reads GAGVSQTPSNKVTEKGKYVELRCDPISGHTALYWYRQSLGQGPEFLIYFQGTGAADDSGLPNDRFFAVRPEGSVSTLKIQRTERGDSAVYLCASSPTGGAYNEQFFGPGTRLTVL.

This chain uses TRBV9 with TRBJ2-3, with 11 positions matching TRBD2. There are 16 residues in the CDR3. Germline assignment: CDR1 SGDLS and CDR2 YYNGEE. With V trimmed by 4 bases and J by 2 bases, 6 bases remained unmatched. For the CDR3, the DNA is TGTGCCAGCAGCACCAAGGGACTAGCGGCCACAGATACGCAGTATTTT. This sequence encodes CASSTKGLAATDTQYF.

The chain employs TRBV5-5 and TRBJ2-7, with TRBD1 matching over 10 bases. V was pared by 3 bases and J by 3 bases, with 9 bases of the junction left unmatched. The CDR3 sequence is 16 residues long. Germline V CDR1 and CDR2: SGHKS, YYEKEE (reference sequence). The CDR3 DNA reads as TGTGCCAGCAGCTGGGGTGTCGGGACAGGGGACTACGAGCAGTACTTC. This encodes CASSWGVGTGDYEQYF.

The V and J genes are TRBV6-5 and TRBJ1-4; 9 positions agree with TRBD1. Losses at the gene ends were 2 bases for V and 8 bases for J; bases not matched to a gene: 9. The CDR3 consists of 16 residues. Per germline, CDR1 MNHEY and CDR2 SVGAGI. DNA of the CDR3: TGTGCCAGCAGTTACCAGCCGGGACAGGGAGGAGAAAAACTGTTTTTT. Its translation: CASSYQPGQGGEKLFF.